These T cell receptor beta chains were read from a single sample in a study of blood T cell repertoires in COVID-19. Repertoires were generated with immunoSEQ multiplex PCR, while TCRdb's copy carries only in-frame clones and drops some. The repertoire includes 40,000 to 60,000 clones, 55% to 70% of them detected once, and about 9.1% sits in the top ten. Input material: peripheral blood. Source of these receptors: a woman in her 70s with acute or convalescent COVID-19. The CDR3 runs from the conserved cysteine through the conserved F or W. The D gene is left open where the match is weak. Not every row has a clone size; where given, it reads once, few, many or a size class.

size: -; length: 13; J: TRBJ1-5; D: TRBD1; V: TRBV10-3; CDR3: CAISQGDNQPQHF; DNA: TGTGCCATCAGTCAGGGGGACAATCAGCCCCAGCATTTT
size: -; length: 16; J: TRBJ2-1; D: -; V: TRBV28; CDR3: CASSLSILQGEDEQFF; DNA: TGTGCCAGCAGTTTATCTATATTACAGGGTGAGGATGAGCAGTTCTTC
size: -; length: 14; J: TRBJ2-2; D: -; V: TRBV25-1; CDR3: CASTSTRNTGELFF; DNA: TGTGCCAGCACCTCAACAAGAAACACCGGGGAGCTGTTTTTT
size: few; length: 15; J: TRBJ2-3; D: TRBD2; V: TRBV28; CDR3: CASRSSGAETDTQYF; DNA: TGTGCCAGCAGGTCTAGCGGGGCCGAGACAGATACGCAGTATTTT
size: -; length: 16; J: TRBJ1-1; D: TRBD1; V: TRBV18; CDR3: CASSPDRGPWDTEAFF; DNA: TGTGCCAGCTCACCCGACAGGGGGCCGTGGGACACTGAAGCTTTCTTT
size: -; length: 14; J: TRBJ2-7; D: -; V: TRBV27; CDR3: CASSLAASSYEQYF; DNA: TGTGCCAGCAGTTTGGCAGCGAGCTCCTACGAGCAGTACTTC
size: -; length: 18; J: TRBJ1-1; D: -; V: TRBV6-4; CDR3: CASSDSSRGPVFETEAFF; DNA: TGTGCCAGCAGTGACTCGAGTCGAGGCCCCGTATTTGAGACTGAAGCTTTCTTT
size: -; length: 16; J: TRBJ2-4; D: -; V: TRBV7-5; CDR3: CARSQGTGLSKNIQYF; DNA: TGTGCCAGAAGCCAAGGGACAGGGCTCTCCAAAAACATTCAGTACTTC
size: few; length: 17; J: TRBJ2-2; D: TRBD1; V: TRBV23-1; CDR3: CASSQLGTGDNTGELFF; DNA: TGCGCCAGCAGTCAATTAGGGACAGGAGATAACACCGGGGAGCTGTTTTTT
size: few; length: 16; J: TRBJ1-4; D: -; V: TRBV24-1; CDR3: CATSDESKPGGEKLFF; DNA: TGTGCCACCAGTGATGAGTCGAAGCCTGGAGGGGAAAAACTGTTTTTT
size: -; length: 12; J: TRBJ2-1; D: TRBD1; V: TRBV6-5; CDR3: CASIGQGNEQFF; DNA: TGTGCCAGCATCGGACAGGGCAATGAGCAGTTCTTC
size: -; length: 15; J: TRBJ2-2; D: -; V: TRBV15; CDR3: CATRWPSKGFGELFF; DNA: TGTGCCACCCGCTGGCCTAGCAAGGGTTTCGGGGAGCTGTTTTTT
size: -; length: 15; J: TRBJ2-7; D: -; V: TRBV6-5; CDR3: CASSHDSHPSYEQYF; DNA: TGTGCCAGCAGCCACGACAGCCACCCATCCTACGAGCAGTACTTC
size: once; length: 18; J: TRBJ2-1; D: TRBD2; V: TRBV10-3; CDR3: CAISESRTPSGGSSEQFF; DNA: TGTGCCATCAGTGAGTCGAGAACGCCTAGCGGGGGGTCTAGTGAGCAGTTCTTC
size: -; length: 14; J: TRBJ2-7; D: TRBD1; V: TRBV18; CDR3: CASSPGTGAYEQYF; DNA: TGTGCCAGCTCACCAGGGACAGGGGCCTACGAGCAGTACTTC
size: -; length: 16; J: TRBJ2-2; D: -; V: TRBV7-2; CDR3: CASSTPGSSGTGELFF; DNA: TGTGCCAGCAGCACACCCGGGAGTTCGGGCACCGGGGAGCTGTTTTTT
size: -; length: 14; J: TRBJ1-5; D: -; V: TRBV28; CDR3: CASSLGVVDQPQHF; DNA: TGTGCCAGCAGCCTGGGAGTTGTTGATCAGCCCCAGCATTTT
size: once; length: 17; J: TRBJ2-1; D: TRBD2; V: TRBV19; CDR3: CASSSRLAGLLYNEQFF; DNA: TGTGCCAGTAGTTCCCGACTAGCGGGGCTATTATACAATGAGCAGTTCTTC
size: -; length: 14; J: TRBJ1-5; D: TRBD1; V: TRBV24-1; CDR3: CATSESLGGQPQHF; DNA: TGTGCCACCAGTGAGAGTCTAGGGGGCCAGCCCCAGCATTTT
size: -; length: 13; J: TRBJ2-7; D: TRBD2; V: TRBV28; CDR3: CASSRSIGGEQYF; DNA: TGTGCCAGCAGTCGTTCTATCGGGGGGGAGCAGTACTTC
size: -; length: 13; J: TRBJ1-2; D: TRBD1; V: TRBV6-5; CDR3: CASSYDRGHGYTF; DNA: TGTGCCAGCAGTTACGACAGGGGGCATGGCTACACCTTC
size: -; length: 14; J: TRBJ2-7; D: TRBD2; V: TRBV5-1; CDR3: CASSLGGRLNEQYF; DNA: TGCGCCAGCAGCTTGGGCGGGAGGCTAAACGAGCAGTACTTC
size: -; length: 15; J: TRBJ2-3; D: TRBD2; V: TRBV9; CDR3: CASSGGLGSTDTQYF; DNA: TGTGCCAGCAGCGGGGGACTAGGTAGCACAGATACGCAGTATTTT
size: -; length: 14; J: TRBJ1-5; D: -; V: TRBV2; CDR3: CASSVQDSNQPQHF; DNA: TGTGCCAGCAGTGTACAGGATAGCAATCAGCCCCAGCATTTT
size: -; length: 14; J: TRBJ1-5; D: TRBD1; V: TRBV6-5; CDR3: CASSRDRGNQPQHF; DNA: TGTGCCAGCAGTCGGGACAGGGGTAATCAGCCCCAGCATTTT
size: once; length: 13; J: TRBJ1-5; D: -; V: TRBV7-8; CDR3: CASSSSGDQPQHF; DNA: TGTGCCAGCAGCTCTTCAGGGGATCAGCCCCAGCATTTT
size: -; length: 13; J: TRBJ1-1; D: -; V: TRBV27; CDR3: CASSLAGHTEAFF; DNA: TGTGCCAGCAGTTTAGCAGGGCACACTGAAGCTTTCTTT
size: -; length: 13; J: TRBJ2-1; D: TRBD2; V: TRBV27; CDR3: CASAILAGEEQFF; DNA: TGTGCCAGCGCCATACTAGCGGGAGAGGAGCAGTTCTTC
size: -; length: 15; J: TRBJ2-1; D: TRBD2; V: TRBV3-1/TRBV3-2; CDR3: CASSPPPGGPNEQFF; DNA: TGTGCCAGCAGCCCCCCTCCGGGGGGGCCCAATGAGCAGTTCTTC
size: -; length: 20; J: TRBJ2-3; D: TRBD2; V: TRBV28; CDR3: CASSLSAGGQSTSSTDTQYF; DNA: TGTGCCAGCAGTTTATCGGCGGGAGGCCAATCCACTTCTAGCACAGATACGCAGTATTTT
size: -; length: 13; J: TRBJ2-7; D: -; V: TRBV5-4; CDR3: CASSLPGNYEQYF; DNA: TGTGCCAGCAGCTTACCAGGGAATTACGAGCAGTACTTC
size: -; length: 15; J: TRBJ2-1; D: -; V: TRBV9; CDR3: CASSLQGFSYNEQFF; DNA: TGTGCCAGCAGCCTACAGGGATTCTCCTACAATGAGCAGTTCTTC
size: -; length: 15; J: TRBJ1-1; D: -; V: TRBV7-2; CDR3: CASSYPQGMDTEAFF; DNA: TGTGCCAGCAGCTACCCTCAGGGGATGGACACTGAAGCTTTCTTT
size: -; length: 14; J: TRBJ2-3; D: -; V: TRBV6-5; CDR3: CASSYRFITDTQYF; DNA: TGTGCCAGCAGTTACCGGTTTATCACAGATACGCAGTATTTT
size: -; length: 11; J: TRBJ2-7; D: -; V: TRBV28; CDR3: CASSLRYEQYF; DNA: TGTGCCAGCAGTTTGCGCTACGAGCAGTACTTC
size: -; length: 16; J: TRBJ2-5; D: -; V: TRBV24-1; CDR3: CATSDARDWDGETQYF; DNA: TGTGCCACCAGTGACGCTCGGGACTGGGACGGGGAGACCCAGTACTTC
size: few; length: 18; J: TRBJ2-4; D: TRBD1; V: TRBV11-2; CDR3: CASSTRPPGQGAIVIQYF; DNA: TGTGCCAGCAGCACAAGGCCTCCGGGACAGGGGGCGATCGTCATTCAGTACTTC
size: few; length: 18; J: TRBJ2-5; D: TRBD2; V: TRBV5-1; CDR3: CASSPGLAGGQILETQYF; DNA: TGCGCCAGCAGCCCCGGACTAGCGGGGGGCCAGATCCTTGAGACCCAGTACTTC
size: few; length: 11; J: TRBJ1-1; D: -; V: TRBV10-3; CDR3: CATQGNTEAFF; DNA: TGTGCCACACAGGGCAACACTGAAGCTTTCTTT
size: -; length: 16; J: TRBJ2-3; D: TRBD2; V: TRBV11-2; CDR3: CASSFRIAGGGDTQYF; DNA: TGTGCCAGCAGCTTCCGTATAGCGGGAGGGGGGGATACGCAGTATTTT
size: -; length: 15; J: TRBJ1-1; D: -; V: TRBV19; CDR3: CASTNTGLWNTEAFF; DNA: TGTGCCAGTACTAATACAGGGTTGTGGAACACTGAAGCTTTCTTT
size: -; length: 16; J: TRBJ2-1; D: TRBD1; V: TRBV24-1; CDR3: CATSDGAGGIYNEQFF; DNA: TGTGCCACCAGTGATGGGGCAGGGGGCATTTACAATGAGCAGTTCTTC
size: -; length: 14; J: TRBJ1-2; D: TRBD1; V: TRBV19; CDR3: CASSAPGQGYGYTF; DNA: TGTGCCAGTAGTGCTCCGGGACAGGGCTATGGCTACACCTTC
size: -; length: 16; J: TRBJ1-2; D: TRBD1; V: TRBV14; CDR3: CASSQEQGVSWYGYTF; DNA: TGTGCCAGCAGCCAAGAGCAGGGGGTCTCCTGGTATGGCTACACCTTC
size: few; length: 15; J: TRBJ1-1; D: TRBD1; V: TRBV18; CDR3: CASSLTGAENTEAFF; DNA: TGTGCCAGCTCACTTACAGGGGCCGAGAACACTGAAGCTTTCTTT
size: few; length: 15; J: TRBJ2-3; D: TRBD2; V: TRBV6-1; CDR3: CASSDSGGSANTQYF; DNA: TGTGCCAGCAGTGATAGCGGGGGCTCCGCAAATACGCAGTATTTT
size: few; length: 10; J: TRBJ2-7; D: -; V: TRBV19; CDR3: CASSSYEQYF; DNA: TGTGCCAGTAGTTCATACGAGCAGTACTTC
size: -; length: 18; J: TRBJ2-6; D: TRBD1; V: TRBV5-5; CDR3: CASSLERQGSLGANVLTF; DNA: TGTGCCAGCAGCTTGGAACGACAGGGAAGTCTTGGGGCCAACGTCCTGACTTTC
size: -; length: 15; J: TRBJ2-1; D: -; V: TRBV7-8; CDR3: CASSLGSGSYNEQFF; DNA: TGTGCCAGCAGCTTAGGTAGCGGCTCCTACAATGAGCAGTTCTTC
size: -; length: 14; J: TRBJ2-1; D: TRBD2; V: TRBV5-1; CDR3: CASSLWAGGNEQFF; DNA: TGCGCCAGCAGCTTGTGGGCGGGAGGCAATGAGCAGTTCTTC
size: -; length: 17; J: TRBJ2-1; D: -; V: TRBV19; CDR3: CASKGTGRPNDRSEQFF; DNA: TGTGCCAGTAAAGGTACAGGGCGCCCAAACGACAGGAGTGAGCAGTTCTTC